This TCR beta chain comes out of a study of graft-versus-host responses after intestinal transplantation. Looking at the study overall: Every recipient had anti-thymocyte globulin induction and 2 to 4 years of tacrolimus plus steroids. Findings of the study overall: Early post-transplant declines in HvG were associated with peak levels of circulating GvH clones.

Comments on this clone: As yet, its antigen is unknown.

The assay was immunoSEQ multiplex PCR, and TCRdb's table has in-frame clones only and misses some. The sample carries about 39,000 clones, roughly 93% recorded once. The clonotype was recovered from a human donor who was the organ donor for an intestinal transplant. The sample was unstimulated CD8+ T cells sorted from spleen or lymph node cells, taken before transplant.

As DNA, the CDR3 is TGTGCCAGCAGCCCGGGTGACGATGAGCAGTTCTTC. Its translation: CASSPGDDEQFF. The chain has TRBV5-5 and TRBJ2-1, with D uncertain. V was pared by 4 bases and J by 8 bases, with 10 bases between. The V gene's germline CDR1 is SGHKS and CDR2 YYEKEE (reference sequence). The CDR3 length is 12 residues. Combining the CDR3 with reference TRBV5-5 and TRBJ2-1 gives the whole variable domain DAGVTQSPTHLIKTRGQQVTLRCSPISGHKSVSWYQQVLGQGPQFIFQYYEKEERGRGNFPDRFSARQFPNYSSELNVNALLLGDSALYLCASSPGDDEQFFGPGTRLTVL.